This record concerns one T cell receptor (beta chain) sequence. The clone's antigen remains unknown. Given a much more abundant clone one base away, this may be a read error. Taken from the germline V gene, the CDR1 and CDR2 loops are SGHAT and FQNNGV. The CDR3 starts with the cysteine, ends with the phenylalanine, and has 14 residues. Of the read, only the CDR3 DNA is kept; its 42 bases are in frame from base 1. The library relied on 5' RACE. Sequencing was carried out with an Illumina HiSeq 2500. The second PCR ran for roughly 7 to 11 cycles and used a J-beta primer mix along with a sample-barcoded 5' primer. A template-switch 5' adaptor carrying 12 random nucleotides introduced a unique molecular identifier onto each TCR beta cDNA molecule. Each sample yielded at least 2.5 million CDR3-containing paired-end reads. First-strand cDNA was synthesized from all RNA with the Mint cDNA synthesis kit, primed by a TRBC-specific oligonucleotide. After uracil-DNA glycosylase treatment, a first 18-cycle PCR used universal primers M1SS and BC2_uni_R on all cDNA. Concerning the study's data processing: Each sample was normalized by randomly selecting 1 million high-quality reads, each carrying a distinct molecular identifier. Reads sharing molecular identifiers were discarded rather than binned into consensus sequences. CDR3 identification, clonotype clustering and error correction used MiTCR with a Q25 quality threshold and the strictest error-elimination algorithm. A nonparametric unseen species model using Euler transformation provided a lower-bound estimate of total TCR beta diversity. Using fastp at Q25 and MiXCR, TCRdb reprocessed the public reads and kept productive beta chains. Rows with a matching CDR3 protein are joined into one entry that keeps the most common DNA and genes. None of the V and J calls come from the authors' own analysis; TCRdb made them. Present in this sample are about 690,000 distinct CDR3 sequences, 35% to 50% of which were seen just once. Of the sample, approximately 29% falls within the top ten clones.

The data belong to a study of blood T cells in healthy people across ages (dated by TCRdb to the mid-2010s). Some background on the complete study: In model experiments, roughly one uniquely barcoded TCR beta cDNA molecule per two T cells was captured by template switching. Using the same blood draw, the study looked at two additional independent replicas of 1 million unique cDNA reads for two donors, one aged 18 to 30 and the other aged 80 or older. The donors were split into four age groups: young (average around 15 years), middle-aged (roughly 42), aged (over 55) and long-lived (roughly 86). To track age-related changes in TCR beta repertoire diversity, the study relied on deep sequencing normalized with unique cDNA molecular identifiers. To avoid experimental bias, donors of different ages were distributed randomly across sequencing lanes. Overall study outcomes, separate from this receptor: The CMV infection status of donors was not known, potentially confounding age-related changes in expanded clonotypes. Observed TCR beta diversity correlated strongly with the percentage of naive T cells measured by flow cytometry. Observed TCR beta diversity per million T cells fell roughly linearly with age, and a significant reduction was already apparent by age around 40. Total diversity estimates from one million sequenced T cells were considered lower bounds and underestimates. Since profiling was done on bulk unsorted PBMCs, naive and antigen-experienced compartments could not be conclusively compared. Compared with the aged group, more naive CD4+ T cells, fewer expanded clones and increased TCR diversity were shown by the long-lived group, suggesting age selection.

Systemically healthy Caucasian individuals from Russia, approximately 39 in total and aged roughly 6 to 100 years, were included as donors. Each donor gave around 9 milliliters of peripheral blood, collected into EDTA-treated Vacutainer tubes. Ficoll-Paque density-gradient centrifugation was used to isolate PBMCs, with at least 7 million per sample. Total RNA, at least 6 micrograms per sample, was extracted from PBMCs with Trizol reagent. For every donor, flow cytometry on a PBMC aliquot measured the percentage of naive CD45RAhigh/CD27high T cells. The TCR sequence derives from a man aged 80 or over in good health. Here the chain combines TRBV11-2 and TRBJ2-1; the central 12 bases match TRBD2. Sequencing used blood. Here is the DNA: TGTGCCAACAGCTTGACTAGCGGGAGTAATGAGCAGTTCTTC. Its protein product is CANSLTSGSNEQFF.